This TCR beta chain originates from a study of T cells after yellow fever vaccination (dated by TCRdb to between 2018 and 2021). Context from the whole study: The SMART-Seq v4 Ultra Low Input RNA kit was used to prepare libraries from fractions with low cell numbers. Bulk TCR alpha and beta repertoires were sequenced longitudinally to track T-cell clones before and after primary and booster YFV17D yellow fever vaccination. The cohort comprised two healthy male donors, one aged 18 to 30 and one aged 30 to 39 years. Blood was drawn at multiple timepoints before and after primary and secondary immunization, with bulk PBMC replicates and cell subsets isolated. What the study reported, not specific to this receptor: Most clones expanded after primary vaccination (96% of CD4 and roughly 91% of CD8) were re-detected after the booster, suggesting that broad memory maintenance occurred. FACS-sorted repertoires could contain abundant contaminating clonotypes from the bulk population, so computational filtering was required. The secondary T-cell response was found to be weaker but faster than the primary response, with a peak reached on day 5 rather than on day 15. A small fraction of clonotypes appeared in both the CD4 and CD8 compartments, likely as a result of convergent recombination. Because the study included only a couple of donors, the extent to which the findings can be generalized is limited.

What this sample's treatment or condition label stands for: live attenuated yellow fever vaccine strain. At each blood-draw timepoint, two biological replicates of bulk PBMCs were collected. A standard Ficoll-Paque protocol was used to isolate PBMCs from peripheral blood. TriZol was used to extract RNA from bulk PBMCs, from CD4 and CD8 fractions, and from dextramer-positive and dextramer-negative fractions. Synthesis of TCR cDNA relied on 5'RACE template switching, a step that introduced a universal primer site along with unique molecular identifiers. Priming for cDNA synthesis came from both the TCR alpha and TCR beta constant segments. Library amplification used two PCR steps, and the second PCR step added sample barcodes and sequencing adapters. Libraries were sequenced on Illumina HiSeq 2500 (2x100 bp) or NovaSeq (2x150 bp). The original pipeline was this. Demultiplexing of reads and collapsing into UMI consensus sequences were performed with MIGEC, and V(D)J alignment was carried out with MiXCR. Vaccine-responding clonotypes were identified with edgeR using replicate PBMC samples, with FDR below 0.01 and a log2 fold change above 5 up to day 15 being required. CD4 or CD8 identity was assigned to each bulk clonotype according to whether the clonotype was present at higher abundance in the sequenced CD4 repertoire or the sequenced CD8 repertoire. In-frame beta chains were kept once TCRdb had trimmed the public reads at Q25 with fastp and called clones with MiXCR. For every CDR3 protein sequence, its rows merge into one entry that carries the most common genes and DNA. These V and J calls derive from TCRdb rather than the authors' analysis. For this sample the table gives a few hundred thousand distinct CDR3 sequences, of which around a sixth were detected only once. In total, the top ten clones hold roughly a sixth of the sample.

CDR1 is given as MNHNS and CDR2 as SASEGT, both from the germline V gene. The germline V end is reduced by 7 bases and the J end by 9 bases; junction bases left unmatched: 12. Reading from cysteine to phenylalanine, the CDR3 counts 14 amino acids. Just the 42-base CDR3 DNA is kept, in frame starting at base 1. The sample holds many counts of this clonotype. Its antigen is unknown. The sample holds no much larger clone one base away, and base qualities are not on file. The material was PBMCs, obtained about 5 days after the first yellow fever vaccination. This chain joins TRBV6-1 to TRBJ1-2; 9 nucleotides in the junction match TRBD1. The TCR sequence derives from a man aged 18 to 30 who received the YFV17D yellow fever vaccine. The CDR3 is CASIPTGGGARYTF. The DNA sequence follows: TGTGCCAGCATTCCAACAGGGGGCGGGGCACGCTACACCTTC.